Detailed here is one T cell receptor beta chain. A much larger clone lies one base from this, so it may be a read error. Germline lookup yields CDR1 ENHRY and CDR2 SYGVKD. This CDR3 spans 13 amino acids. The data were taken from a study of T-cell reconstitution after alpha-beta-depleted transplantation in children. It was with unique molecular identifiers that the TCRbeta library was prepared. TCRdb re-called the PCR reads through MiXCR, storing one row per CDR3 protein. There are 640,000 or so distinct CDR3 sequences in the sample; around 16% occur only once, and approximately 1% lies in the top ten.

This TCR came from a human donor who donated a stem cell graft to a child with acute myeloid leukemia. This chain joins TRBV10-3 and TRBJ1-2, with D tentatively TRBD1 (5 bases). The material was PBMCs from the stem cell graft donor, obtained from the stem cell graft. This CDR3 is CAISGAGLDGSTF. The CDR3, as DNA: TGTGCCATCAGCGGGGCCGGGTTGGATGGCTCCACCTTC.